A selection of T cell receptor beta chains follows, all from one sample in a study of blood T cell repertoires in COVID-19. The data were produced by immunoSEQ multiplex PCR, yet TCRdb's version contains in-frame clones alone and is incomplete. Of around 130,000 clones listed, almost 85% are singletons. The specimen was peripheral blood. These receptors originate from a woman aged 30 to 39 who had recovered from COVID-19. CDR3s include the opening cysteine and the closing phenylalanine or tryptophan. A D gene is named only where the DNA matches it firmly. Expanded clones are given a class, and other clones once, few, many or no size at all.

j_call: TRBJ1-1
clone_size: -
d_call: -
v_call: TRBV27
cdr3_nt: TGTGCCAGCAGTTTATCCGGGGGGAAAAAAACTGAAGCTTTCTTT
cdr3_aa: CASSLSGGKKTEAFF

j_call: TRBJ2-1
clone_size: few
d_call: TRBD2
v_call: TRBV7-2
cdr3_nt: TGTGCCAGCAGCTTAGGAAGGACTAGCGGGGGGAATGAGCAGTTCTTC
cdr3_aa: CASSLGRTSGGNEQFF

j_call: TRBJ2-5
clone_size: many
d_call: TRBD1
v_call: TRBV7-9
cdr3_nt: TGTGCCAGCAGCTGGGGGGACAGGGGGCTACAAGAGACCCAGTACTTC
cdr3_aa: CASSWGDRGLQETQYF

j_call: TRBJ1-1
clone_size: -
d_call: -
v_call: TRBV5-4
cdr3_nt: TGTGCCAGCAGCCTTAGGGGGGGAAACACTGAAGCTTTCTTT
cdr3_aa: CASSLRGGNTEAFF

j_call: TRBJ1-1
clone_size: -
d_call: -
v_call: TRBV29-1
cdr3_nt: TGCAGCGTTGAAGCCGGGACATCTCCCGAAGCTTTCTTT
cdr3_aa: CSVEAGTSPEAFF

j_call: TRBJ1-2
clone_size: -
d_call: TRBD1
v_call: TRBV29-1
cdr3_nt: TGCAGCGTTGAAGATCGGACAGGGTGGGTACTCACCTTC
cdr3_aa: CSVEDRTGWVLTF

j_call: TRBJ1-2
clone_size: once
d_call: TRBD1
v_call: TRBV29-1
cdr3_nt: TGCAGCGTTGAACCGGAGGGGGCCTTCAACTATGGCTACACCTTC
cdr3_aa: CSVEPEGAFNYGYTF

j_call: TRBJ1-3
clone_size: -
d_call: -
v_call: TRBV6-5
cdr3_nt: TGTGCCTGCAACCGGGACAACTCTGGAAACACCATATATTTT
cdr3_aa: CACNRDNSGNTIYF

j_call: TRBJ2-7
clone_size: -
d_call: TRBD2
v_call: TRBV3-1/TRBV3-2
cdr3_nt: TGTGCCAGCAGACTTACTAGCGGGGGCACCTACGAGCAGTACTTC
cdr3_aa: CASRLTSGGTYEQYF

j_call: TRBJ2-7
clone_size: -
d_call: TRBD1
v_call: TRBV5-1
cdr3_nt: TGCGCCAGCAGACTGGGACAGGGAGCATACGAGCAGTACTTC
cdr3_aa: CASRLGQGAYEQYF

j_call: TRBJ2-1
clone_size: -
d_call: TRBD2
v_call: TRBV3-1/TRBV3-2
cdr3_nt: TGTGCCAGCAGCCAAGGGTCTAGCGGGGGTAATGAGCAGTTCTTC
cdr3_aa: CASSQGSSGGNEQFF

j_call: TRBJ2-1
clone_size: -
d_call: TRBD1
v_call: TRBV11-2
cdr3_nt: TGTGCCAGCAGCCCAAGGGACAGGAAGGACAATGAGCAGTTCTTC
cdr3_aa: CASSPRDRKDNEQFF

j_call: TRBJ1-2
clone_size: -
d_call: -
v_call: TRBV7-9
cdr3_nt: TGTGCCAGCAGCGGTATGTGGGCAGGCTATGGCTACACCTTC
cdr3_aa: CASSGMWAGYGYTF

j_call: TRBJ2-5
clone_size: -
d_call: -
v_call: TRBV10-1
cdr3_nt: TGCGCCAGCAGTGAGTCAGGCGGGGCCGACCAAGAGACCCAGTACTTC
cdr3_aa: CASSESGGADQETQYF

j_call: TRBJ2-1
clone_size: -
d_call: TRBD2
v_call: TRBV3-1/TRBV3-2
cdr3_nt: TGTGCCAGCAGCCAAGACCCGCGGGAGTCTGGGAGCAATGAGCAGTTCTTC
cdr3_aa: CASSQDPRESGSNEQFF

j_call: TRBJ1-2
clone_size: -
d_call: TRBD1
v_call: TRBV7-9
cdr3_nt: TGTGCCAGCAGCACACACACAGGACAGGGGGCGAATGGCTACACCTTC
cdr3_aa: CASSTHTGQGANGYTF

j_call: TRBJ2-1
clone_size: -
d_call: -
v_call: TRBV6-5
cdr3_nt: TGTGCCAGCAGTCCAAGCGGGCGGCCCTACAATGAGCAGTTCTTC
cdr3_aa: CASSPSGRPYNEQFF

j_call: TRBJ1-1
clone_size: -
d_call: -
v_call: TRBV6-1
cdr3_nt: TGTGCCAGCAGTGAAGCCCCTGCGAGGGCTTTCTTT
cdr3_aa: CASSEAPARAFF

j_call: TRBJ1-4
clone_size: -
d_call: -
v_call: TRBV29-1
cdr3_nt: TGCAGCGTGACCGGCGATCCGCGGGATGAAAAACTGTTTTTT
cdr3_aa: CSVTGDPRDEKLFF

j_call: TRBJ2-4
clone_size: -
d_call: -
v_call: TRBV9
cdr3_nt: TGTGCCAGCAGCGTAGAACCCAGCGCAAACATTCAGTACTTC
cdr3_aa: CASSVEPSANIQYF

j_call: TRBJ2-7
clone_size: -
d_call: -
v_call: TRBV6-5
cdr3_nt: TGTGCCAGCAGTCCAATGCGGAGCTCCTACGAGCAGTACTTC
cdr3_aa: CASSPMRSSYEQYF

j_call: TRBJ1-1
clone_size: once
d_call: TRBD1
v_call: TRBV19
cdr3_nt: TGTGCCAGTAGTACCCAAGGACAGGCCCAAGGGGCTTTCTTT
cdr3_aa: CASSTQGQAQGAFF